This passage covers 6 T cell receptor beta chains from one sample sequenced in a study of OX40 agonist ivuxolimab in advanced cancers. Sequencing was performed with immunoSEQ multiplex PCR; in TCRdb, only in-frame clones are kept and a portion is missing. In the table there are 82,000 or so clones, 75% to 90% of which are singletons. The starting material was CD4+ or CD8+ T cells sorted from blood, obtained in a trial of the OX40 agonist ivuxolimab. The receptors here all came from an adult with an advanced solid tumor such as melanoma, head and neck, liver or kidney cancer.

The rearrangement joins TRBV6-5 to TRBJ2-5, with D unresolved. Per the germline V gene, CDR1 is MNHEY and CDR2 is SVGAGI. The CDR3 has 11 residues. V lost 5 bases and J 11 bases, leaving 12 bases between the germline ends. The CDR3 nucleotides are TGTGCCAGCAGTGAAAGGCTACGGCAGTACTTC. Its translation is CASSERLRQYF.

V gene TRBV7-9 combines with J gene TRBJ2-2; the D gene is possibly TRBD1 (5 bases). CDR1 and CDR2 (germline): SEHNR, FQNEAQ (reference sequence). This CDR3 has 18 residues. The V end was cut by 6 bases, the J end by 0 bases, with 20 bases between. Here the CDR3 DNA reads TGTGCCAGCAGGGGTGGCATGTTTGGACACTCGAACACCGGGGAGCTGTTTTTT. This translates into CASRGGMFGHSNTGELFF.

The CDR3 DNA reads TGTGCCATCAACCGGGACCTTAATGAAAAACTGTTTTTT. This codes for CAINRDLNEKLFF. The chain uses TRBV10-3 and TRBJ1-4, with a tentative D call TRBD1 (5 bases). Trimming removed 7 bases from V and 4 bases from J, with 10 bases in between. The CDR3 length is 13 residues. The germline CDR1 and CDR2 sequences are ENHRY and SYGVKD.

The V and J genes are TRBV29-1 and TRBJ2-3; no definite D call. The CDR3 is 12 residues long. The V end lost 3 bases, the J end lost 2 bases, and 6 bases lay between the germline ends. Germline V gene lookup returns CDR1 SQVTM and CDR2 ANQGSEA. The CDR3 sequence is CSVDLTTDTQYF. In nucleotides, the CDR3 is TGCAGCGTTGACCTGACCACAGATACGCAGTATTTT.

The chain recombines TRBV19 with TRBJ2-2; the match to TRBD2 covers 8 bases. Trimming at V came to 2 bases and at J to 4 bases, leaving 6 bases not matched to a gene. The CDR3 contains 16 residues. Germline V gene sequence: CDR1 LNHDA, CDR2 SQIVND (reference sequence). The CDR3 spells CASSINGGAGTGELFF. CDR3 coding DNA: TGTGCCAGTAGTATAAACGGGGGGGCCGGCACCGGGGAGCTGTTTTTT. Combining the CDR3 with reference TRBV19 and TRBJ2-2 gives the whole variable domain DGGITQSPKYLFRKEGQNVTLSCEQNLNHDAMYWYRQDPGQGLRLIYYSQIVNDFQKGDIAEGYSVSREKKESFPLTVTSAQKNPTAFYLCASSINGGAGTGELFFGEGSRLTVL.

The V and J genes are TRBV5-1 and TRBJ2-7; D uncertain. Germline values: CDR1 SGHRS, CDR2 YFSETQ. The CDR3 totals 13 residues. V was trimmed by 3 bases and J by 0 bases, leaving 7 bases between them. As DNA, the CDR3 is TGCGCCAGCAGCTCCTCAAGCTCCTACGAGCAGTACTTC. Its translation: CASSSSSSYEQYF.